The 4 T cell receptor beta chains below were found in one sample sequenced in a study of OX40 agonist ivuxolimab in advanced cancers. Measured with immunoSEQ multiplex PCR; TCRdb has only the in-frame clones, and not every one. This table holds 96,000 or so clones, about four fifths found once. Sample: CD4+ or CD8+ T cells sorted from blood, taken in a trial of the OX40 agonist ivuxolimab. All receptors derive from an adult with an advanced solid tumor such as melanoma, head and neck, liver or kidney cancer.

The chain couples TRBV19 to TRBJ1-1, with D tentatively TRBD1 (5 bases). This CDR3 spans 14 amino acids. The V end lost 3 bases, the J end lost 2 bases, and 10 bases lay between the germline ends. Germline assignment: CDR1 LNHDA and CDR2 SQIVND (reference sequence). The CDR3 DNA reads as TGTGCCAGTAGTATGGACGGGACCAACACTGAAGCTTTCTTT. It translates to CASSMDGTNTEAFF.

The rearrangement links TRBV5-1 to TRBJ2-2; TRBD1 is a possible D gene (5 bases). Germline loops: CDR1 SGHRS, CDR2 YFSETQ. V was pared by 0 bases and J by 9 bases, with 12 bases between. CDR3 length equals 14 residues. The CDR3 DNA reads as TGCGCCAGCAGCTTGGCCGAGACAGCGAGGGAGCTGTTTTTT. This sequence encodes CASSLAETARELFF. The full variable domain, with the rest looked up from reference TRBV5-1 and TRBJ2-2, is KAGVTQTPRYLIKTRGQQVTLSCSPISGHRSVSWYQQTPGQGLQFLFEYFSETQRNKGNFPGRFSGRQFSNSRSEMNVSTLELGDSALYLCASSLAETARELFFGEGSRLTVL.

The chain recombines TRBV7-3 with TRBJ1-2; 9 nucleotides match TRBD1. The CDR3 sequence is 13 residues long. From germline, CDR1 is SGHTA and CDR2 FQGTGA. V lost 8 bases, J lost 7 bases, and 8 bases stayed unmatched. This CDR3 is CASGQGTGSGYTF. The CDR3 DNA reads TGTGCCAGCGGCCAAGGGACAGGGTCTGGCTACACCTTC.

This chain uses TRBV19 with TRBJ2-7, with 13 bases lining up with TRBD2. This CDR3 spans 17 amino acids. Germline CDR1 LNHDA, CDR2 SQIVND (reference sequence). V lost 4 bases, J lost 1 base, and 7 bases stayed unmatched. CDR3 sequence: CASSTSGLAGRSYEQYF. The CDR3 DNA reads TGTGCCAGTAGTACCTCGGGACTAGCGGGAAGGTCCTACGAGCAGTACTTC.